The clone carrying this T cell receptor beta chain was counted once. Its specificity is unknown. Measured with immunoSEQ multiplex PCR; TCRdb has only the in-frame clones, and not every one. The sample has about 26,000 clones, 75% to 80% seen once. This CDR3 contains 11 residues. Germline CDR1 and CDR2: DFQATT and SNEGSKA (reference sequence). V lost 5 bases, J lost 3 bases, and 8 bases lay in between. With the ViraFEST assay, the study expanded antigen-specific CD4+ T cells using viral peptide pools, then sequenced them. The culture ran for roughly ten days before CD4+ T cells were isolated. From March to December 2020, the person had a SARS-CoV-2 infection that was confirmed by PCR. Cultures got half-medium changes with IL-2 on days 3 and 7. The source of the sample is a study of vaccination effects on CD4 cells after COVID-19. At the level of the study: Either the mRNA-1273 or the BNT162b2 vaccine was given to participants as two doses. The study sampled a couple of convalescent patients 16 days and one week before vaccination.

Broader study findings: The study found marked clonal contraction of infection- and vaccine-induced clones late after vaccination.

This specimen consisted of CD4+ T cells from PBMCs cultured with HCoV-NL63 spike peptides, obtained before COVID-19 vaccination. The clonotype originates from a human donor who had a prior SARS-CoV-2 infection. V gene TRBV20-1 combines with J gene TRBJ2-7; D remains ambiguous. CDR3 sequence reads: CSAFRYYEQYF. The DNA for the CDR3 is TGCAGTGCTTTCAGATACTACGAGCAGTACTTC.